The clone carrying this T cell receptor (beta chain) was seen a handful of times. Its antigen is not identified. Individual cDNA molecules had unique molecular identifiers attached to them by the library. TCRdb re-called the 5' RACE reads through MiXCR, storing one row per CDR3 protein. The data show about 80,000 distinct CDR3 sequences, with about 16% seen just once and 6.5% to 7% held by the top ten. The sample is drawn from a study of human T cells and chemical hapten exposure. About the research overall: Small discrepancies in pooled library volume mainly accounted for the varying TCR yields per sample. General study results and limits: The number of TCRs over 1 in 1000 frequency stayed unchanged after DPC.

Germline CDR1 and CDR2: MDHEN and SYDVKM. This CDR3 contains 18 residues. V lost 2 bases, J lost 7 bases, and 12 bases stayed unmatched. Total RNA was extracted from unfractionated whole blood. This receptor was obtained from a female donor in good health. The genes are TRBV28 and TRBJ2-1; 12 nucleotides align to TRBD2. The DNA of the CDR3 is TGTGCCAGCAGTTTAGGTACCCTAGCGGGAGGGCCTCCAAATGAGCAGTTCTTC. Protein product: CASSLGTLAGGPPNEQFF.